This T cell receptor beta chain was documented in a study of cytomegalovirus exposure and HLA in healthy donors. The PCR employed 60 Vbeta primers together with 13 Jbeta primers. The authors' processing: In a later analysis, roughly 11 million of 65 million to 90 million unique beta chains occurred in at least two donors. Libraries were prepared by immunoSEQ multiplex PCR; TCRdb keeps only in-frame clonotypes and omits some of them. V, J and clone size reflect that table, while D and trimming were determined from the DNA. Here the sample spans 120,000 or so clones, around 79% being singletons. CDR1 MNHNS and CDR2 SASEGT come from the germline V gene. The CDR3 loop spans 11 amino acids. V was cut by 4 bases and J by 6 bases, with 7 bases left in between. There are a few counts of this clone. Its antigen is still unknown. Overall study findings and caveats: An analysis that came later showed most CMV-associated TCR beta chains appearing HLA-restricted. Per published accounts, TCR beta sequences correctly predicted the HLA-A and HLA-B alleles of most subjects. When a later analysis compared HLA-associated TCR beta chains with equally common others, the HLA-associated chains turned out to be more clonally expanded and to have lower generation probabilities.

Source material: PBMCs. The origin of this receptor is a woman aged 40 to 50 in good health and CMV-seronegative. V usage is TRBV6-1 and J usage is TRBJ2-7, with unresolved D. The CDR3 loop reads CASSGVSEQYF. CDR3 nucleotide sequence: TGTGCCAGCAGTGGCGTTAGCGAGCAGTACTTC.